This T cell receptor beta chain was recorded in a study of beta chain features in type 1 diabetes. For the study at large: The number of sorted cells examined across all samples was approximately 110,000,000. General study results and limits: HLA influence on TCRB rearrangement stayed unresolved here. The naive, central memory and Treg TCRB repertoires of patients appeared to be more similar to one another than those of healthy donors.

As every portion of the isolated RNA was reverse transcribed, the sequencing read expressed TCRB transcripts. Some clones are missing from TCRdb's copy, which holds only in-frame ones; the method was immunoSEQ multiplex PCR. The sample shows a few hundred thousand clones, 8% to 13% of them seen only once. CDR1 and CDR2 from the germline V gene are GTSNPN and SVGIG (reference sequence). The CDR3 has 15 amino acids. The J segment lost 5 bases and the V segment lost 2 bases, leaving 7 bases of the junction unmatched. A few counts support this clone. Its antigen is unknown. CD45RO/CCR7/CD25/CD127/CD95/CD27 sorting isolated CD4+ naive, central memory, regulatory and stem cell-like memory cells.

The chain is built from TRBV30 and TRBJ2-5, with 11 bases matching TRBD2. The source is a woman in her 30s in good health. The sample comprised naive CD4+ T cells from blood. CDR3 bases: TGTGCCTGGAGTCGAGGACTAGCGGGCTTTGAGACCCAGTACTTC. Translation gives CAWSRGLAGFETQYF. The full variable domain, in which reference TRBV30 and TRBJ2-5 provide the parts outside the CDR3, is SQTIHQWPATLVQPVGSPLSLECTVEGTSNPNLYWYRQAAGRGLQLLFYSVGIGQISSEVPQNLSASRPQDRQFILSSKKLLLSDSGFYLCAWSRGLAGFETQYFGPGTRLLVL.